The 22 T cell receptor beta chains below were found in one sample sequenced in a study of breast tumors, draining lymph nodes, adjacent tissues. Axillary draining lymph nodes of breast cancer patients supplied the node samples. Via MiXCR, TCRdb re-called the multiplex PCR reads, giving one row per CDR3 protein. The top ten clones hold more than 1.3% of a sample with around 230,000 distinct CDR3 sequences, about 30% of them seen once. The sample taken for sequencing was axillary lymph node tissue. The source of these receptors is a female donor with breast cancer. Some clones in this sample may be carry-over from other donors' samples.

This clonotype was seen ten or more times. The chain couples TRBV20-1 to TRBJ2-2, with a weak D call TRBD2 (5 bases). The length of the CDR3 is 16 residues. CDR1 DFQATT and CDR2 SNEGSKA come from the germline V gene (reference sequence). The V end lost 3 bases, the J end lost 6 bases, and 20 bases lay between the germline ends. CDR3 sequence: CSASLAGHLLSGELFF. The CDR3 nucleotides read TGCAGTGCTAGCCTTGCGGGCCATCTTTTATCCGGGGAGCTGTTTTTT.

Of note for this clonotype: Being one base from a much bigger clone, this may be a read error. This rearrangement joins TRBV12-5 to TRBJ2-3; D is unresolved. V was shortened by 4 bases and J by 2 bases, with 22 bases between the two germline ends. The V gene's germline CDR1 is LGHNT and CDR2 FRNRAP. The CDR3 consists of 18 residues. The CDR3, as DNA: TGTGCTAGTGGTTGCACACGGATCCTCAAAAGACCCACAGATACGCAGTATTTT. This translates into CASGCTRILKRPTDTQYF.

The chain employs TRBV5-8 and TRBJ1-1; a weak D match, TRBD1 (5 bases). Germline CDR1 SGHTS, CDR2 YDEGEE. CDR3 length equals 16 residues. Trimming took off 4 bases at V and 6 bases at J, with 22 bases between the two ends. CDR3 sequence (DNA): TGTGCCAGCAGCCTGGCGGGTTGGGGGAGCGGGTCTGAAGCTTTCTTT. It specifies CASSLAGWGSGSEAFF.

This clonotype was counted at least ten times. The genes are TRBV7-6 and TRBJ2-3; D ambiguous. The CDR3 spans 15 residues. V lost 1 base, J lost 2 bases, and 10 bases lay in between. Germline V gene data show CDR1 as SGHVS and CDR2 as FNYEAQ. The CDR3 spells CASSLVPKYTDTQYF. CDR3 sequence (DNA): TGTGCCAGCAGCTTAGTACCCAAATACACAGATACGCAGTATTTT.

The CDR3 reads CAWSSTGIGNYGYTF. The CDR3 DNA follows: TGTGCCTGGAGCTCGACAGGAATTGGAAACTATGGCTACACCTTC. The chain has TRBV30 and TRBJ1-2; TRBD1 is a possible D gene (6 bases). The CDR3 length is 15 residues. The V gene's germline CDR1 is GTSNPN and CDR2 SVGIG (reference sequence). With 3 bases removed from V and 2 bases from J, the gap between germline ends came to 16 bases.

This clonotype was detected ten times or more. The chain uses TRBV29-1 and TRBJ1-3; TRBD1 is a possible D gene (6 bases). The CDR3 spans 13 residues. Per germline, CDR1 SQVTM and CDR2 ANQGSEA. The V end was cut by 8 bases, the J end by 3 bases, with 14 bases between. This CDR3 is CSTKQGLGNTIYF. DNA of the CDR3: TGCAGCACGAAACAGGGTCTTGGAAACACCATATATTTT.

This clonotype has ten or more counts. A read error may be the cause here, since a much bigger clone is one base away. The CDR3 bases are TGTGCCACCGGAACGATACAGGGGGGGGCAACTAATGAAAAACTGTTTTTT. Protein sequence: CATGTIQGGATNEKLFF. The chain employs TRBV15 and TRBJ1-4; 8 nucleotides match TRBD1. V gave up 8 bases and J gave up 0 bases; unmatched junction bases: 11. Germline V gene lookup returns CDR1 LNHNV and CDR2 YYDKDF (reference sequence). The CDR3 has 17 residues. The whole variable domain, remainder taken from reference TRBV15 and TRBJ1-4, is DAMVIQNPRYQVTQFGKPVTLSCSQTLNHNVMYWYQQKSSQAPKLLFHYYDKDFNNEADTPDNFQSRRPNTSFCFLDIRSPGLGDTAMYLCATGTIQGGATNEKLFFGSGTQLSVL.

This clonotype came up many times. The V and J genes are TRBV20-1 and TRBJ2-7; D not resolved. Deletions cut 3 bases from V and 2 bases from J, with 5 bases between. From germline, CDR1 is DFQATT and CDR2 SNEGSKA (reference sequence). The CDR3 is 11 amino acids. The CDR3 bases are TGCAGTGCTAGGAGAGCCTACGAGCAGTACTTC. Translated, it gives CSARRAYEQYF.

This clonotype came up once. The rearrangement links TRBV20-1 to TRBJ2-5; 8 nucleotides align to TRBD1. CDR1 and CDR2 (germline): DFQATT, SNEGSKA (reference sequence). The CDR3 is 12 residues long. The CDR3 DNA sequence: TGCAGCGACCCGACAGGGGTAGAGACCCAGTACTTC. This codes for CSDPTGVETQYF.

Ten or more counts support this clonotype. This sequence joins TRBV4-1 and TRBJ1-5, with D unclear. Germline CDR1 MGHRA, CDR2 YSYEKL. The CDR3 has 16 amino acids. Trimming left V 2 bases short and J 1 base short, with 12 bases between. Here the CDR3 DNA reads TGCGCCAGCAGCCAAAGTATTCCCCGAAGCAATCAGCCCCAGCATTTT. It specifies CASSQSIPRSNQPQHF.

The table lists this clonotype with many counts. The V and J genes are TRBV19 and TRBJ1-2, with 10 bases matching TRBD1. Germline V gene sequence: CDR1 LNHDA, CDR2 SQIVND (reference sequence). Trimming removed 8 bases from V and 8 bases from J; junction bases left unmatched: 8. The CDR3 consists of 13 residues. The CDR3 DNA follows: TGTGCCAGTGAACCGGGACAGGGGTACGGCTACACCTTC. It codes for CASEPGQGYGYTF.

For this clonotype: The limits of the CDR3 on the DNA are not certain, so only TCRdb's listed CDR3 is given. The genes are TRBV25-1 and TRBJ2-3; TRBD2, the table's D call, lacks a check against the DNA. The length of the CDR3 is 21 amino acids, counting both ends. Germline V lookup: CDR1 MGHDK, CDR2 SYGVNS. CDR3 sequence: CASSFYICSARGGLETDTQYF.

This clonotype was recorded at least ten times. V and J are TRBV5-6 and TRBJ2-4; D remains unclear. The CDR3 sequence is 15 residues long. The V end was cut by 3 bases, the J end by 0 bases, with 10 bases between. Germline CDR1 is SGHDT and CDR2 is YYEEEE. In DNA, the CDR3 is TGTGCCAGCAGCTCGGTACCCATAGCCAAAAACATTCAGTACTTC. Translation: CASSSVPIAKNIQYF.

CDR3 region: CATSRASANEQFF. CDR3 DNA sequence: TGTGCCACCAGCAGAGCTAGCGCGAATGAGCAGTTCTTC. V and J are TRBV15 and TRBJ2-1; tentative D call: TRBD2 (6 bases). This CDR3 is built from 13 residues. V was cut by 1 base and J by 7 bases, with 8 bases left in between. Germline V CDR1 and CDR2: LNHNV, YYDKDF (reference sequence). The variable domain in full, with the rest retrieved from reference TRBV15 and TRBJ2-1, is DAMVIQNPRYQVTQFGKPVTLSCSQTLNHNVMYWYQQKSSQAPKLLFHYYDKDFNNEADTPDNFQSRRPNTSFCFLDIRSPGLGDTAMYLCATSRASANEQFFGPGTRLTVL.

To note about this clonotype: Because the CDR3's place on the DNA is in doubt, the DNA is left out and the CDR3 is given as listed by TCRdb. This chain joins TRBV7-3 and TRBJ1-2; TRBD1, the D gene given by the table, was not confirmed from the DNA. The CDR3 spans 19 residues, counting both ends. Germline V gene data show CDR1 as SGHTA and CDR2 as FQGTGA. The chain's CDR3 is CASSFYICSAMGQGDGYTF.

This clonotype has at least ten counts. The V gene is TRBV29-1, the J gene TRBJ2-1, with D possibly matching TRBD2 (5 bases). The CDR3 sequence is 13 residues long. V was pared by 7 bases and J by 8 bases, with 18 bases between. Looked up from germline, CDR1 is SQVTM and CDR2 is ANQGSEA. The CDR3, as DNA: TGCAGCGCCCGATCTAGGACTTTCGATGAGCAGTTCTTC. Its translation is CSARSRTFDEQFF.

In this sample, this clonotype turned up many times. V gene TRBV7-6 combines with J gene TRBJ2-5, with a possible D match to TRBD1 (5 bases). The CDR3 is made up of 14 amino acids. Trimming removed 1 base at V and 2 bases at J, with 8 bases between. Germline V gene lookup returns CDR1 SGHVS and CDR2 FNYEAQ. As DNA, the CDR3 is TGTGCCAGCAGCTTAGGCCCAGGGCAAGAGACCCAGTACTTC. This encodes CASSLGPGQETQYF.

A note on this clonotype: Being one base from a much bigger clone, this may be a read error. The rearrangement joins TRBV11-3 to TRBJ2-2, with D possibly called TRBD1 or TRBD2 (5 bases each). V was trimmed by 4 bases and J by 4 bases, leaving 13 bases between them. CDR1 is SGHNT, CDR2 YENEEA, per germline. This CDR3 has 15 residues. CDR3 sequence: CASSSRDQTTGELFF. The CDR3 DNA reads TGTGCCAGCAGCTCCCGGGACCAGACCACCGGGGAGCTGTTTTTT.

This clonotype appeared many times. The CDR3 bases are TGTGCCAGCAGCCAAGTTAGGGACCTTCCACCTTACGAGCAGTACTTC. Amino acid sequence: CASSQVRDLPPYEQYF. V usage is TRBV14 and J usage is TRBJ2-7, with D tentatively TRBD1 or TRBD2 (5 bases each). The germline CDR1 and CDR2 sequences are SGHDN and FVKESK. Deletions cut 1 base from V and 4 bases from J, with 17 bases between. CDR3 length: 16 residues.

This clonotype was seen many times. The chain uses TRBV7-2 and TRBJ2-1; D may match TRBD1 or TRBD2 (5 bases each). This CDR3 contains 16 residues. Germline V gives CDR1 SGHTA, CDR2 FQGNSA. Between the trimmed V and J ends, which lost 5 bases and 5 bases, there was a span of 19 bases. CDR3 sequence: CASSPTVGTQNNEQFF. The DNA for the CDR3 is TGTGCCAGCAGCCCAACGGTTGGGACGCAGAACAATGAGCAGTTCTTC.

Worth noting for this clonotype: Sequence at one end of the junction differs from germline and may be a read error. This chain uses TRBV20-1 with TRBJ2-7; 14 bases align to TRBD2. The CDR3 runs to 16 residues. Germline CDR1 DFQATT, CDR2 SNEGSKA (reference sequence). The CDR3 bases are TGCAGTGCTCGGACTAGCGGGAGGCCCCTTACCTACGGGCAGTACTTC. Its protein is CSARTSGRPLTYGQYF.

This chain links TRBV6-6 with TRBJ2-1; TRBD2 matches 13 bases. The CDR3 is 20 residues long. Trimming took 5 bases from V and 3 from J; bases not matched to a gene: 16. Germline CDR1 is MNHNY and CDR2 is SVGAGI (reference sequence). DNA of the CDR3: TGTGCCAGCAGTCACGCGGGACTAGCGGGAAGGGGAAGAATCTACAATGAGCAGTTCTTC. This codes for CASSHAGLAGRGRIYNEQFF.